This T cell receptor beta chain is from a study of shared clonotypes between healthy human individuals. Points from the study as a whole: In a few donors, around 5% of naive CD4 clonotypes appeared in common. The donor pool, a small one, limited the genetic and exposure-history diversity represented. Clonotype sharing among the donors was expected to vary with sequencing depth. Large depth notwithstanding, sorted-subset sequencing proved incomplete by rarefaction.

Clones were read by immunoSEQ multiplex PCR, and TCRdb kept only the in-frame ones, dropping some. The repertoire holds under 600,000 clones, with 98% as singletons. The germline V gene encodes CDR1 SNHLY and CDR2 FYNNEI. CDR3 length equals 16 residues. The V and J ends lost 4 bases and 0 bases, in that order; junction bases with no gene match: 7. In regard to this clone: Its antigen is currently unknown.

Naive CD8 populations comprised CD45RO-negative cells positively selected for CCR7, excluding terminally differentiated effector memory CD45RA+ cells. The material sequenced was naive CD8+ T cells sorted from blood. The chain employs TRBV2 and TRBJ2-7; 9 nucleotides agree with TRBD1. The receptor's source is a man aged 30-40 years in good health. CDR3 sequence: CASSGERDRVSYEQYF. CDR3 bases: TGTGCCAGCAGTGGGGAGAGGGACAGGGTCTCCTACGAGCAGTACTTC.